This T cell receptor beta chain was sequenced in a study of molecular identifiers for immune sequencing clone quantification. Study context: Four of five RNA aliquots from approximately 20,000 or 100,000 naive CD8 T cells were sequenced.

TCRdb called the PCR reads again in MiXCR, with one record for every CDR3 protein. The sample has tens of thousands of distinct CDR3 sequences; around 19% are singletons. The ends lost 5 bases at V and 0 bases at J; junction bases unmatched: 7. The CDR3 contains 15 residues. Naive CD8 library inputs spanned roughly 18,000 to 1,000,000 sorted cells and 10%, 30% or 50% RNA. The authors gated naive CD8 T cells as CD8+CD4-CCR7+CD45RA+ for sorting. This sequence joins TRBV12-3 or TRBV12-4 and TRBJ2-7; 7 nucleotides match TRBD2. This clonotype was sampled from a human donor in good health. Some libraries in this study had Jurkat cell RNA spiked in. Sequenced material: naive CD8+ T cells from blood, with Jurkat cell RNA spiked in. Sample subset: FACS-sorted CD8+CD4-CCR7+CD45RA+ naive T cells. The CDR3 is CASSGASGISYEQYF. CDR3 nucleotide sequence: TGTGCCAGCAGTGGTGCCAGCGGGATCTCCTACGAGCAGTACTTC.